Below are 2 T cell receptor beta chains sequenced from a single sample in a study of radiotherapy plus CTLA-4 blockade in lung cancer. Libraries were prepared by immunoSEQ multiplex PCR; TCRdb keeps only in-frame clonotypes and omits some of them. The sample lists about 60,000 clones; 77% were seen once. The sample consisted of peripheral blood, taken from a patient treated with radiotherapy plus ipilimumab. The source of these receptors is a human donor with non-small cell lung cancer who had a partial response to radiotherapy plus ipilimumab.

The chain's CDR3 is CASSFGTGQGGGYTF. In DNA, the CDR3 is TGTGCCAGCAGCTTTGGAACAGGTCAAGGGGGTGGCTACACCTTC. The chain combines TRBV5-4 with TRBJ1-2; D is perhaps TRBD1 (6 bases). The V end lost 2 bases, the J end lost 7 bases, and 18 bases lay between the germline ends. CDR1 SGHNT and CDR2 YYREEE come from the germline V gene (reference sequence). This CDR3 region has 15 residues.

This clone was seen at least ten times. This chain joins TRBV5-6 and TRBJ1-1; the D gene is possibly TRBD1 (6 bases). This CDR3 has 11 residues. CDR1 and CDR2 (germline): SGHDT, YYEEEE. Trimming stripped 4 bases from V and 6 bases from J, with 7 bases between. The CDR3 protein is CASSGGPEAFF. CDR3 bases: TGTGCCAGCAGCGGGGGCCCTGAAGCTTTCTTT.